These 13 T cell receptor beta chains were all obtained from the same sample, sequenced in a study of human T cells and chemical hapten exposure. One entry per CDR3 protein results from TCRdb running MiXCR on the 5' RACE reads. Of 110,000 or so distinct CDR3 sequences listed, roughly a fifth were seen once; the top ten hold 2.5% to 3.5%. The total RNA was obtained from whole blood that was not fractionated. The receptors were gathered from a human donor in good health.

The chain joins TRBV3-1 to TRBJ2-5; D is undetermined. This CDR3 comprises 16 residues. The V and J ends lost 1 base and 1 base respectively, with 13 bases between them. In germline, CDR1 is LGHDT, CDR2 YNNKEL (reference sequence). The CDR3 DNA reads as TGTGCCAGCAGCCAAGGCGGATTGGCGGCCCAAGAGACCCAGTACTTC. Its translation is CASSQGGLAAQETQYF.

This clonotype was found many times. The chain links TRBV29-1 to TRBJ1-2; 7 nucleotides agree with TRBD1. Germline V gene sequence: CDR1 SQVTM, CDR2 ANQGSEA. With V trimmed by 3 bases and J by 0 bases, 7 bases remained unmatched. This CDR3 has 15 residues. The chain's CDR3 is CSVDKGQTANYGYTF. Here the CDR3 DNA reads TGCAGCGTTGATAAGGGACAGACTGCTAACTATGGCTACACCTTC.

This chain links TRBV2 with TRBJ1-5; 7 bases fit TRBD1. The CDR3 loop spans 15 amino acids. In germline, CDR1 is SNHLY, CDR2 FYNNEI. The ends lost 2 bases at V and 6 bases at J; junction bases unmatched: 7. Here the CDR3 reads CASSEWDSSPQPQHF. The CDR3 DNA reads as TGTGCCAGCAGTGAATGGGACAGCTCCCCTCAGCCCCAGCATTTT. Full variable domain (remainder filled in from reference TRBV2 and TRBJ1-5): EPEVTQTPSHQVTQMGQEVILRCVPISNHLYFYWYRQILGQKVEFLVSFYNNEISEKSEIFDDQFSVERPDGSNFTLKIRSTKLEDSAMYFCASSEWDSSPQPQHFGDGTRLSIL.

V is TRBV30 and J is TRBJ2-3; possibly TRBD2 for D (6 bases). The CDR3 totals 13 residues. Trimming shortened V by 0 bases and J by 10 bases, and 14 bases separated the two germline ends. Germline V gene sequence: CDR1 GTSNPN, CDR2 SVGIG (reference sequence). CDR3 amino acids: CAWSVLQAGSQYF. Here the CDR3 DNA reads TGTGCCTGGAGTGTACTTCAGGCGGGATCGCAGTATTTT.

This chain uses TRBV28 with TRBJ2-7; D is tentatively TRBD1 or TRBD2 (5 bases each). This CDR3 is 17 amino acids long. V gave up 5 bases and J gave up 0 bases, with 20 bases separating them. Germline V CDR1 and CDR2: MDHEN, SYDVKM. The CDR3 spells CASSPRPGRTSSYEQYF. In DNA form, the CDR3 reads TGTGCCAGCAGTCCCCGGCCGGGACGGACGAGCTCCTACGAGCAGTACTTC.

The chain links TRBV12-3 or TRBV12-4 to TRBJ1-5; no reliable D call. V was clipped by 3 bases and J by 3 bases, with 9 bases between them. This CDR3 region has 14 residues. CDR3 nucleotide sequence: TGTGCCAGCAGTTTCCGGGCCTACAATCAGCCCCAGCATTTT. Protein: CASSFRAYNQPQHF.

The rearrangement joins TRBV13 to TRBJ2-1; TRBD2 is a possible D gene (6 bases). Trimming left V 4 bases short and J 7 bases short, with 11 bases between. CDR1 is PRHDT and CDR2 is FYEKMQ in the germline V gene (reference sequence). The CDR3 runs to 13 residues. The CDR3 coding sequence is TGTGCCAGCAGCTCCCCTCGGGGGAATGAGCAGTTCTTC. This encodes CASSSPRGNEQFF.

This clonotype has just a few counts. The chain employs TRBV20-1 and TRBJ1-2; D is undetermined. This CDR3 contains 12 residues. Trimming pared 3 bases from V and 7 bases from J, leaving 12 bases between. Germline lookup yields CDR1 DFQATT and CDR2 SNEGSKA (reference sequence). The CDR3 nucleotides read TGCAGTGCTAGTCGGGTGACATTTGGCTACACCTTC. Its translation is CSASRVTFGYTF.

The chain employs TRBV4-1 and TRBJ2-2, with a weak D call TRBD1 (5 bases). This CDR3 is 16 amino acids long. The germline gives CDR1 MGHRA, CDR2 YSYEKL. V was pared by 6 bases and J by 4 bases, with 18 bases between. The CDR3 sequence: CASRLKPQGSTGELFF. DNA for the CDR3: TGCGCCAGCAGGCTGAAACCGCAGGGTAGCACCGGGGAGCTGTTTTTT.

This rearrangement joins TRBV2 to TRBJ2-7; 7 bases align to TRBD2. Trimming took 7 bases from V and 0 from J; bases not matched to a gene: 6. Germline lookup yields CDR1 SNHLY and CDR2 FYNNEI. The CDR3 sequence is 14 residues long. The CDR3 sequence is CASMTSQASYEQYF. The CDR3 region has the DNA TGTGCCAGCATGACTAGCCAAGCCTCCTACGAGCAGTACTTC.

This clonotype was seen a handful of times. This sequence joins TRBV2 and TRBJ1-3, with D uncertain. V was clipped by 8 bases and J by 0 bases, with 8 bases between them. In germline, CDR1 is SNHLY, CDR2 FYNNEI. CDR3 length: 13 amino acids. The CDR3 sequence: CASGLHSGNTIYF. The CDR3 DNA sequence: TGTGCCAGCGGGCTCCACTCTGGAAACACCATATATTTT.

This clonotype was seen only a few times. CDR3 amino acids: CSARFRVLNTEAFF. DNA for the CDR3: TGCAGTGCTAGATTTCGGGTCCTGAACACTGAAGCTTTCTTT. This chain joins TRBV20-1 and TRBJ1-1; D is uncertain. The length of the CDR3 is 14 residues. V lost 2 bases and J lost 0, with 10 bases in between. Germline V gives CDR1 DFQATT, CDR2 SNEGSKA (reference sequence).

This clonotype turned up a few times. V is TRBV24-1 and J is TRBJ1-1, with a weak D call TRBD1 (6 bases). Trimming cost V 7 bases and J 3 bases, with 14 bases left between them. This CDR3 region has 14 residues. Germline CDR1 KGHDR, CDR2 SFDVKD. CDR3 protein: CATRYRDVHTEAFF. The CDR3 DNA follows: TGTGCCACCAGATACAGGGATGTTCACACTGAAGCTTTCTTT.